The T cell receptor beta chain under discussion was sequenced for a study of control samples from healthy donors and cancer patients. Sequenced by immunoSEQ multiplex PCR; TCRdb stores in-frame clones only, minus some. The sample consists of about 120,000 clones, 92% of them appearing once. The germline V and J ends were trimmed by 5 bases and 4 bases, with 14 bases remaining between them. The CDR3 consists of 15 residues. Looked up from germline, CDR1 is SEHNR and CDR2 is FQNEAQ (reference sequence). The sequenced sample consisted of blood. J is TRBJ1-4 and V is TRBV7-9; the D is unclear. This clonotype was sampled from a woman aged 50 to 60 in good health. CDR3 DNA: TGTGCCAGCAGCCCCTTATTGACGGGTAATGAAAAACTGTTTTTT. Translating it yields CASSPLLTGNEKLFF.